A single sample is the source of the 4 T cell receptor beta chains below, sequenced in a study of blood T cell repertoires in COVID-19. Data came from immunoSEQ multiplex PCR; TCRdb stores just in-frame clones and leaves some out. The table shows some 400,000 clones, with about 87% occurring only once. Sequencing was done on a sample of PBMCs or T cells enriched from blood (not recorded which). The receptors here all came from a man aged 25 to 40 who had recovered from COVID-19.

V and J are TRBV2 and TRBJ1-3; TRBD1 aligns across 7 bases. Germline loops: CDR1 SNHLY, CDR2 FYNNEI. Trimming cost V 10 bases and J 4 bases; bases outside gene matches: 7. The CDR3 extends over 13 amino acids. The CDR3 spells CATGQLQGNTIYF. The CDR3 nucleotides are TGTGCCACGGGACAGCTTCAAGGAAACACCATATATTTT.

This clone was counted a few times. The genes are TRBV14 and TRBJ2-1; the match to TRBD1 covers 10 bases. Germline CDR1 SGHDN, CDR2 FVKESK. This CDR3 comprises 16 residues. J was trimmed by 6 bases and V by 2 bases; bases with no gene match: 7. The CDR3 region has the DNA TGTGCCAGCAGCCAAACGCCGGGACAGGGGACCAATGAGCAGTTCTTC. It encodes CASSQTPGQGTNEQFF. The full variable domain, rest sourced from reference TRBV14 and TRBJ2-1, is EAGVTQFPSHSVIEKGQTVTLRCDPISGHDNLYWYRRVMGKEIKFLLHFVKESKQDESGMPNNRFLAERTGGTYSTLKVQPAELEDSGVYFCASSQTPGQGTNEQFFGPGTRLTVL.

The CDR3, as DNA: TGTGCCAGCAGTTTATCCGGGACAGGGGGTTCTTTGGGTAATTCACCCCTCCACTTT. Amino acids: CASSLSGTGGSLGNSPLHF. J is TRBJ1-6 and V is TRBV27; 11 nucleotides match TRBD1. Losses at the gene ends were 0 bases for V and 6 bases for J; bases not matched to a gene: 10. CDR3 length equals 19 residues. Germline-derived CDR1 and CDR2 are MNHEY and SMNVEV (reference sequence).

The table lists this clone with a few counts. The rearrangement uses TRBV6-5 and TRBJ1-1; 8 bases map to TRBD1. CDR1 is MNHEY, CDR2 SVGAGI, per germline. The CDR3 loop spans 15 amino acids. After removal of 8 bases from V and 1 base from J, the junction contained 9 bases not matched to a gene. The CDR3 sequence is CASQGASGRNTEAFF. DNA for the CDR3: TGTGCCAGCCAGGGGGCTTCAGGAAGGAACACTGAAGCTTTCTTT.